What follows are 17 T cell receptor beta chains derived from one specimen sequenced in a study of PD-L1 blockade in urothelial cancer. The method was immunoSEQ multiplex PCR; TCRdb's version includes in-frame clones alone and lacks a portion of them. The sample consists of around 27,000 clones, roughly 80% of them appearing once. The material sequenced was PBMCs, taken around atezolizumab (anti-PD-L1) treatment. These TCRs come from a man aged 50-60 years with urothelial cancer.

The rearrangement uses TRBV7-6 and TRBJ2-2; TRBD2 matches 7 bases. With 6 bases clipped from V and 1 base from J, the junction kept 5 bases outside the gene matches. Germline V CDR1 and CDR2: SGHVS, FNYEAQ. This CDR3 has 15 residues. The CDR3 sequence is CASRAGAGNTGELFF. For the CDR3, the DNA is TGTGCCAGCAGGGCGGGAGCGGGGAACACCGGGGAGCTGTTTTTT.

This clone was observed a single time. The chain couples TRBV10-1 to TRBJ2-1; 16 bases align to TRBD2. The CDR3 covers 18 residues. The junction had 8 bases not matched to a gene; V was cut back by 0 bases and J by 9 bases. The V gene's germline CDR1 is WNHNN and CDR2 SYGVQD (reference sequence). The CDR3 region has the DNA TGCGCCAGCAGTGAGTCCGGGGGACTAGCGGGGGGGATAGGTGAGCAGTTCTTC. This codes for CASSESGGLAGGIGEQFF.

The chain couples TRBV5-1 to TRBJ1-2; tentative D call: TRBD1 (5 bases). The V gene lost 4 bases and the J gene lost 5 bases, with 18 bases spanning the gap. This CDR3 region has 15 residues. Germline V gives CDR1 SGHRS, CDR2 YFSETQ. CDR3 nucleotides: TGCGCCAGCAGCCCAACCCTCGGGGGGTCGTATGGCTACACCTTC. It codes for CASSPTLGGSYGYTF. Based on the CDR3 plus reference TRBV5-1 and TRBJ1-2, the full variable domain is KAGVTQTPRYLIKTRGQQVTLSCSPISGHRSVSWYQQTPGQGLQFLFEYFSETQRNKGNFPGRFSGRQFSNSRSEMNVSTLELGDSALYLCASSPTLGGSYGYTFGSGTRLTVV.

V gene TRBV2 combines with J gene TRBJ2-1; 12 nucleotides align to TRBD2. The CDR3 is 16 residues long. The V gene's germline CDR1 is SNHLY and CDR2 FYNNEI. V was pared by 2 bases and J by 5 bases, with 4 bases of the junction left unmatched. The CDR3 loop reads CASSELGLAGNNEQFF. The CDR3 DNA reads TGTGCCAGCAGTGAACTTGGACTAGCGGGGAACAATGAGCAGTTCTTC.

The rearrangement uses TRBV21-1 and TRBJ2-4; the table assigns TRBD2, which was not confirmed against the DNA. TRBV21-1 is a pseudogene segment. CDR3 size: 14 residues. The CDR3 sequence is CASSKVGQWSIQYF. DNA of the CDR3: TGTGCCAGCAGCAAAGTAGGCCAATGGAGCATTCAGTACTTC.

This clone turned up a few times. The genes are TRBV5-1 and TRBJ1-1; the match to TRBD1 covers 7 bases. V lost 5 bases to trimming and J lost 2 bases; unmatched junction nucleotides: 9. CDR1 is SGHRS and CDR2 is YFSETQ in the germline V gene. There are 15 residues in the CDR3. The DNA of the CDR3 is TGCGCCAGCAGTTTAGACAGGGCGGGTAACACTGAAGCTTTCTTT. Translation: CASSLDRAGNTEAFF.

This clone was recorded a few times. The chain combines TRBV5-8 with TRBJ2-1; 9 bases fit TRBD1. Germline CDR1 reads SGHTS; CDR2 reads YDEGEE. After removal of 4 bases from V and 4 bases from J, the junction contained 9 bases not matched to a gene. The CDR3 sequence is 16 residues long. CDR3 nucleotide sequence: TGTGCCAGCAGCCCCCGTGACAGGGGGTTTTACAATGAGCAGTTCTTC. This gives the protein CASSPRDRGFYNEQFF.

V gene TRBV2 combines with J gene TRBJ1-4; 8 nucleotides line up with TRBD1. The CDR3 has 15 amino acids. Looked up from germline, CDR1 is SNHLY and CDR2 is FYNNEI. V lost 7 bases and J lost 8; bases outside the gene matches: 12. Here the CDR3 DNA reads TGTGCCAGCATTCCACTCTCAGGGGGCAAGGAAAAACTGTTTTTT. Translated: CASIPLSGGKEKLFF. Drawing the rest from reference TRBV2 and TRBJ1-4, the complete variable domain is EPEVTQTPSHQVTQMGQEVILRCVPISNHLYFYWYRQILGQKVEFLVSFYNNEISEKSEIFDDQFSVERPDGSNFTLKIRSTKLEDSAMYFCASIPLSGGKEKLFFGSGTQLSVL.

Concerning this clone: A junction boundary mismatches the germline segment, possibly from a read error. V and J are TRBV20-1 and TRBJ1-2; TRBD1 matches 7 bases. From germline, CDR1 is DFQATT and CDR2 SNEGSKA (reference sequence). The CDR3 consists of 11 residues. In nucleotides, the CDR3 is TGCAGGGCTACAGGGGACGGCGGCTACACCTTC. Translating gives CRATGDGGYTF.

This chain links TRBV7-9 with TRBJ1-1, with 7 positions matching TRBD1. The V gene end was trimmed by 6 bases and the J gene end by 10 bases; junction bases not matched to a gene: 8. The CDR3 sequence is 12 residues long. Germline V gene data show CDR1 as SEHNR and CDR2 as FQNEAQ (reference sequence). The CDR3 bases are TGTGCCAGCAGGGGCGAGGGGGCGGTAGCTTTCTTT. Its protein is CASRGEGAVAFF.

Worth noting for this clone: The junction and the germline gene differ at one end; a read error may be behind it. The chain has TRBV6-1 and TRBJ1-5; 8 bases fit TRBD1. CDR3 length: 18 amino acids. Germline assignment: CDR1 MNHNS and CDR2 SASEGT. CDR3 amino acids: CAGSAPTGAVYSNQPQHF. The DNA for the CDR3 is TGTGCCGGCAGTGCACCGACAGGGGCCGTGTATAGCAATCAGCCCCAGCATTTT.

The chain has TRBV28 and TRBJ1-5; tentatively, D is TRBD1 (5 bases). This CDR3 has 16 residues. CDR1 is MDHEN, CDR2 SYDVKM, per germline. The germline V and J ends were trimmed by 1 base and 2 bases, with 12 bases remaining between them. CDR3 nucleotides: TGTGCCAGCAGTTTATCTATCGGGGGTCGCAATCAGCCCCAGCATTTT. As protein: CASSLSIGGRNQPQHF.

The chain recombines TRBV5-1 with TRBJ2-7, with 11 bases aligning to TRBD1. Per germline, CDR1 SGHRS and CDR2 YFSETQ. V trimming: 2 bases; J trimming: 5 bases; junction bases outside the gene matches: 6. The CDR3 runs 15 residues. CDR3 in amino acids: CASSFGQGAEDEQYV. DNA of the CDR3: TGCGCCAGCAGCTTTGGACAGGGGGCAGAGGACGAGCAGTACGTC.

The V gene is TRBV7-9, the J gene TRBJ2-1; 8 bases map to TRBD2. Germline CDR1 SEHNR, CDR2 FQNEAQ (reference sequence). The ends lost 3 bases at V and 4 bases at J; junction bases unmatched: 5. The CDR3 spans 15 residues. In DNA form, the CDR3 reads TGTGCCAGCAGCTTGAATAGCGGGATGTACAATGAGCAGTTCTTC. It specifies CASSLNSGMYNEQFF.

The genes are TRBV10-1 and TRBJ2-3, with 8 bases lining up with TRBD1. With 6 bases clipped from V and 4 bases from J, the junction kept 6 bases outside the gene matches. Germline V gene data show CDR1 as WNHNN and CDR2 as SYGVQD (reference sequence). This CDR3 region has 14 residues. CDR3: CASSLQGAADTQYF. CDR3 DNA sequence: TGCGCCAGCAGCCTTCAGGGGGCTGCAGATACGCAGTATTTT.

V is TRBV30 and J is TRBJ2-1; 9 nucleotides align to TRBD2. J lost 0 bases, V lost 0 bases, and 18 bases had no gene match. Germline CDR1 and CDR2: GTSNPN and SVGIG (reference sequence). The CDR3 length is 21 residues. In DNA form, the CDR3 reads TGTGCCTGGAGTGTACGAAGAGGGCTAGCGGGACCCCTTAGCTCCTACAATGAGCAGTTCTTC. Translating it yields CAWSVRRGLAGPLSSYNEQFF.

The CDR3 is CSASTYNEQFF. The CDR3 coding sequence is TGCAGTGCTAGCACCTACAATGAGCAGTTCTTC. This chain links TRBV20-1 with TRBJ2-1, with unresolved D. The V end was cut by 3 bases, the J end by 2 bases, with 2 bases between. This CDR3 is 11 amino acids long. Germline V gene data show CDR1 as DFQATT and CDR2 as SNEGSKA (reference sequence).